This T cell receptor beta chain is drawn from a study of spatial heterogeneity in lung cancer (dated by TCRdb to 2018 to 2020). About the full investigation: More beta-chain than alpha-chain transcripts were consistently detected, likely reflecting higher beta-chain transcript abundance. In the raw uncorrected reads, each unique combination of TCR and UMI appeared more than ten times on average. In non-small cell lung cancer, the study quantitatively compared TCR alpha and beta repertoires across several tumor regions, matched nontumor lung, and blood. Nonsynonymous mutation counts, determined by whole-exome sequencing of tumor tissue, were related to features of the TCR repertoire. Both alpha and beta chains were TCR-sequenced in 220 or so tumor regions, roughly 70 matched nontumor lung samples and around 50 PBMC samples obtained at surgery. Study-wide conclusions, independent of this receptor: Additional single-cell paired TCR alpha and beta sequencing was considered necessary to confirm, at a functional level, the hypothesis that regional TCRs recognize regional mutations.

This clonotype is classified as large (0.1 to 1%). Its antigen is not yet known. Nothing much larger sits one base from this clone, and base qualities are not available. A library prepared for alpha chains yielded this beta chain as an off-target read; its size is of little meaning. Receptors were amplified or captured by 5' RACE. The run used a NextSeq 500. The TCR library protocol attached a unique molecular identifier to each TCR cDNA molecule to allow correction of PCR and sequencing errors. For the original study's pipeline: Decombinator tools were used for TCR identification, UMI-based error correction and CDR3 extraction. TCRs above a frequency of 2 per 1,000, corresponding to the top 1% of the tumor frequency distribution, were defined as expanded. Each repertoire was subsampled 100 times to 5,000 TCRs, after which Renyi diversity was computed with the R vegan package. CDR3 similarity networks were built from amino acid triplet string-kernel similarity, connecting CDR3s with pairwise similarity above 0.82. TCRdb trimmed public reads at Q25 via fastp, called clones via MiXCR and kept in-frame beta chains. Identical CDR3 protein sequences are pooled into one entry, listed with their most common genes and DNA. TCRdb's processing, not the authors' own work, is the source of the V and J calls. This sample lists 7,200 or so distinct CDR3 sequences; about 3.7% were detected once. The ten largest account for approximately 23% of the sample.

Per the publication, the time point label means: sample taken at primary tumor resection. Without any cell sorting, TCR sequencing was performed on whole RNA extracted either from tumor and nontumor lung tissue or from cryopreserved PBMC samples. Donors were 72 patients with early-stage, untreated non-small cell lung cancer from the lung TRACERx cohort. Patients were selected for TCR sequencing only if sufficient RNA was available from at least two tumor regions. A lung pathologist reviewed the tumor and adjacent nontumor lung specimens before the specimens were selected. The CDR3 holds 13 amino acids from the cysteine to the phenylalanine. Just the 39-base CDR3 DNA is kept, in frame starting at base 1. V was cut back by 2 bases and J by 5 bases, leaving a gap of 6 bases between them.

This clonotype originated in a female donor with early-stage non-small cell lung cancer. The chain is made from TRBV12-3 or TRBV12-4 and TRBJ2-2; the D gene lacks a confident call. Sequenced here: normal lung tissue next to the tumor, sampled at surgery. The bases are TGTGCCAGCAGTTTATCCCTTACCGGGGAGCTGTTTTTT. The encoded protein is CASSLSLTGELFF.